These 20 T cell receptor beta chains share one sample of origin, sequenced in a study of beta chain features in type 1 diabetes. Study conclusions and caveats: In every one of the four CD4+ subsets, TCRB CDR3s were moderately but significantly shorter in Type 1 diabetes patients.

Their target antigens are unknown. The entirety of the isolated RNA underwent reverse transcription, so expressed TCRB transcripts were sequenced. Some clones are missing from TCRdb's copy, which holds only in-frame ones; the method was immunoSEQ multiplex PCR. The sample comprises 250,000 or so clones, about 15% of which are singletons, and about 0.018% rests with the top ten. Material for sequencing was naive CD4+ T cells from blood. The receptors here all came from a man aged 25 to 40 with type 1 diabetes.

This clone was seen only a few times. This sequence joins TRBV5-4 and TRBJ1-3, with D perhaps matching TRBD1 (5 bases). V shed 0 bases and J shed 0 bases, with 10 bases lying between them. Germline CDR1 and CDR2: SGHNT and YYREEE (reference sequence). The CDR3 spans 16 residues. CDR3 DNA: TGTGCCAGCAGCTTGGCGGGGGAATACTCTGGAAACACCATATATTTT. Translation gives CASSLAGEYSGNTIYF.

This clone turned up a few times. V usage is TRBV15 and J usage is TRBJ1-5, with 8 bases aligning to TRBD1. Germline V gene lookup returns CDR1 LNHNV and CDR2 YYDKDF (reference sequence). Losses at the gene ends were 8 bases for V and 1 base for J; bases not matched to a gene: 4. This CDR3 is 14 amino acids long. CDR3 DNA: TGTGCCACCCGTGGGACAGGCAGCAATCAGCCCCAGCATTTT. It encodes CATRGTGSNQPQHF.

The CDR3 DNA reads TGTGCCAGCAGCCTCCGACTAGCGGGAGGGCCTGGGGAAAACATTCAGTACTTC. Amino acids: CASSLRLAGGPGENIQYF. V is TRBV5-4 and J is TRBJ2-4; 14 bases are shared with TRBD2. The length of the CDR3 is 18 residues. V trimming: 4 bases; J trimming: 5 bases; junction bases outside the gene matches: 11. The germline V gene encodes CDR1 SGHNT and CDR2 YYREEE (reference sequence).

The V and J genes are TRBV5-4 and TRBJ2-5; 14 positions agree with TRBD2. CDR3 length: 17 amino acids. After removal of 4 bases from V and 5 bases from J, the junction contained 10 bases not matched to a gene. The germline V gene has CDR1 SGHNT and CDR2 YYREEE (reference sequence). The CDR3 nucleotides read TGTGCCAGCAGCCCGAGACTAGCGGGAGGGCCATCGGAGACCCAGTACTTC. This encodes CASSPRLAGGPSETQYF. Drawing the rest from reference TRBV5-4 and TRBJ2-5, the complete variable domain is ETGVTQSPTHLIKTRGQQVTLRCSSQSGHNTVSWYQQALGQGPQFIFQYYREEENGRGNFPPRFSGLQFPNYSSELNVNALELDDSALYLCASSPRLAGGPSETQYFGPGTRLLVL.

This clone was recorded a few times. V and J are TRBV25-1 and TRBJ2-7, with TRBD1 identical over 8 bases. From germline, CDR1 is MGHDK and CDR2 SYGVNS. CDR3 size: 15 residues. V gave up 3 bases and J gave up 4 bases; unmatched junction bases: 8. This CDR3 is CASSEPGTGIYEQYF. The CDR3 DNA reads TGTGCCAGCAGTGAGCCTGGGACAGGAATATACGAGCAGTACTTC.

With respect to this clone: Other DNA sequences of this sample code for an identical CDR3. This chain joins TRBV30 and TRBJ1-5, with a possible D match to TRBD1 (5 bases). CDR1 and CDR2 from the germline V gene are GTSNPN and SVGIG (reference sequence). V was shortened by 0 bases and J by 4 bases, with 10 bases between the two germline ends. This CDR3 is built from 14 residues. This CDR3 reads CAWSVGQGNQPQHF. In DNA form, the CDR3 reads TGTGCCTGGAGTGTAGGGCAGGGTAATCAGCCCCAGCATTTT.

In its sample, this clone was seen a few times. The V and J genes are TRBV4-2 and TRBJ2-7; 7 positions match TRBD1. The CDR3 runs 15 residues. Germline V CDR1 and CDR2: LGHNA, YNFKEQ. The J segment lost 2 bases and the V segment lost 0 bases, leaving 4 bases of the junction unmatched. In nucleotides, the CDR3 is TGTGCCAGCAGCCAAGATCGTGGACAGGCCTACGAGCAGTACTTC. Translating gives CASSQDRGQAYEQYF.

In its sample, this clone was seen a few times. CDR3 sequence reads: CASSIGGGRNTEAFF. The CDR3 DNA sequence: TGTGCCAGCTCAATCGGGGGAGGGAGGAACACTGAAGCTTTCTTT. V is TRBV18 and J is TRBJ1-1; tentative D call: TRBD1 (5 bases). CDR3 length: 15 amino acids. The germline V gene encodes CDR1 KGHSH and CDR2 LQKENI. V lost 5 bases, J lost 1 base, and 14 bases lay in between. The whole variable domain, filled in from reference TRBV18 and TRBJ1-1, reads NAGVMQNPRHLVRRRGQEARLRCSPMKGHSHVYWYRQLPEEGLKFMVYLQKENIIDESGMPKERFSAEFPKEGPSILRIQQVVRGDSAAYFCASSIGGGRNTEAFFGQGTRLTVV.

CDR3: CASSIDPGGNYGYTF. The CDR3 coding sequence is TGTGCCAGTAGTATAGATCCGGGCGGGAACTATGGCTACACCTTC. The gene calls are TRBV19 and TRBJ1-2; D uncertain. Trimming stripped 0 bases from V and 2 bases from J, with 10 bases between. The CDR3 is made up of 15 amino acids. CDR1 LNHDA and CDR2 SQIVND come from the germline V gene (reference sequence).

In its sample, this clone was seen a few times. The chain employs TRBV7-9 and TRBJ2-3; 7 bases fit TRBD2. This CDR3 spans 15 amino acids. V lost 5 bases and J lost 3; bases outside the gene matches: 8. Per the germline V gene, CDR1 is SEHNR and CDR2 is FQNEAQ (reference sequence). The CDR3 protein is CASSPGAGPTDTQYF. DNA for the CDR3: TGTGCCAGCAGCCCCGGAGCGGGACCGACAGATACGCAGTATTTT.

This clone was observed a few times. This sequence joins TRBV29-1 and TRBJ2-2; D is unresolved. In germline, CDR1 is SQVTM, CDR2 ANQGSEA. The CDR3 sequence is 12 residues long. Trimming took 4 bases from V and 6 from J, leaving 9 bases between them. CDR3 protein: CSVASRPGELFF. CDR3 nucleotides: TGCAGCGTTGCGTCGAGGCCCGGGGAGCTGTTTTTT.

This clone was counted only a few times. The chain employs TRBV5-1 and TRBJ1-6, with TRBD1 as a possible D gene (5 bases). V lost 7 bases and J lost 9, with 14 bases in between. This CDR3 has 13 residues. Per germline, CDR1 SGHRS and CDR2 YFSETQ. This CDR3 is CASRGGDGSPLHF. In DNA, the CDR3 is TGCGCCAGCCGGGGAGGGGACGGTTCACCCCTCCACTTT.

This chain uses TRBV27 with TRBJ2-3, with a tentative D call TRBD1 (6 bases). V lost 7 bases, J lost 3 bases, and 17 bases lay in between. Looked up from germline, CDR1 is MNHEY and CDR2 is SMNVEV (reference sequence). The CDR3 is 15 amino acids. The CDR3 nucleotides read TGTGCCAGCACCAACCTGGACAGAGCAACAGATACGCAGTATTTT. Translating it yields CASTNLDRATDTQYF.

V is TRBV6-5 and J is TRBJ1-1; D remains unclear. V was cut by 4 bases and J by 4 bases, with 10 bases left in between. The CDR3 is 13 amino acids. Germline V CDR1 and CDR2: MNHEY, SVGAGI. Written as DNA, the CDR3 is TGTGCCAGCAGTTGGAGCTTGAGCACTGAAGCTTTCTTT. Translation gives CASSWSLSTEAFF.

This clone was counted between two and nine times. The rearrangement uses TRBV6-5 and TRBJ1-2, with D possibly being TRBD1 (5 bases). Germline CDR1 and CDR2: MNHEY and SVGAGI. The V end was cut by 4 bases, the J end by 0 bases, with 12 bases between. This CDR3 has 15 residues. CDR3 DNA: TGTGCCAGCAGTTCATCAGGGTTACCTAACTATGGCTACACCTTC. Encoded protein: CASSSSGLPNYGYTF.

The chain carries TRBV13 and TRBJ2-1, with 9 positions matching TRBD1. This CDR3 is 14 amino acids long. In germline, CDR1 is PRHDT, CDR2 FYEKMQ (reference sequence). V was pared by 4 bases and J by 9 bases, with 7 bases of the junction left unmatched. The CDR3 DNA reads as TGTGCCAGCAGCTCGGGACAGGGAGGAGGTGAGCAGTTCTTC. Its translation is CASSSGQGGGEQFF.

This clone was seen more than once but under ten times. The rearrangement uses TRBV9 and TRBJ2-1; tentative D call: TRBD2 (7 bases). Germline lookup yields CDR1 SGDLS and CDR2 YYNGEE. V was cut by 1 base and J by 5 bases, with 13 bases left in between. This CDR3 contains 15 residues. DNA for the CDR3: TGTGCCAGCAGCGTATCAGGGGCGGGAGACAATGAGCAGTTCTTC. This translates into CASSVSGAGDNEQFF.

This clone appeared a few times. The V gene is TRBV2, the J gene TRBJ1-5; weak D call: TRBD1 (6 bases). The CDR3 runs to 15 residues. Germline CDR1 is SNHLY and CDR2 is FYNNEI. Trimming removed 7 bases from V and 2 bases from J, with 15 bases in between. This CDR3 is CASTLMGQGNQPQHF. The CDR3 DNA is TGTGCCAGCACCTTAATGGGACAAGGCAATCAGCCCCAGCATTTT.

The chain is built from TRBV10-3 and TRBJ1-5; 10 positions agree with TRBD1. Germline assignment: CDR1 ENHRY and CDR2 SYGVKD. Trimming took 7 bases from V and 4 from J; bases not matched to a gene: 4. The CDR3 totals 14 residues. CDR3 region: CAITADRGNQPQHF. The CDR3 bases are TGTGCCATCACCGCGGACAGGGGGAATCAGCCCCAGCATTTT.

The sample holds a few counts of this clone. The chain couples TRBV4-2 to TRBJ2-1; TRBD1 is a possible D gene (6 bases). The CDR3 extends over 16 amino acids. Germline V gene lookup returns CDR1 LGHNA and CDR2 YNFKEQ. Trimming left V 0 bases short and J 6 bases short, with 15 bases between. CDR3 DNA: TGTGCCAGCAGCCAAGAGTTCGGGACAACCCGCAATGAGCAGTTCTTC. Translated: CASSQEFGTTRNEQFF.